Shown below are 20 T cell receptor beta chains from a single sample sequenced in a study of blood T cell repertoires in COVID-19. Clones were sequenced by immunoSEQ multiplex PCR, and TCRdb holds only the in-frame ones, with some missing. Counted here are about 270,000 clones, roughly 84% occurring once; the ten biggest clones make up about 1.6%. The sample taken for sequencing was peripheral blood. Receptors originate from a human donor with COVID-19, enrolled during active disease. The donor label of this sample is uncertain.

The chain has TRBV27 and TRBJ2-1; TRBD1 matches 9 bases. CDR1 MNHEY and CDR2 SMNVEV come from the germline V gene (reference sequence). V shed 5 bases, J shed 7 bases, and the junction held 12 bases outside the gene matches. The CDR3 is 16 residues long. The CDR3 loop is CASSILDGQGFNEQFF. The DNA for the CDR3 is TGTGCCAGCAGTATTTTAGATGGACAGGGGTTTAATGAGCAGTTCTTC.

The chain recombines TRBV7-2 with TRBJ2-2; 11 bases fit TRBD2. The CDR3 contains 16 residues. Per germline, CDR1 SGHTA and CDR2 FQGNSA. Trimming at V came to 1 base and at J to 5 bases, leaving 3 bases not matched to a gene. The CDR3 sequence: CASSLGLAGGTGELFF. Here the CDR3 DNA reads TGTGCCAGCAGCTTAGGGCTAGCGGGAGGAACCGGGGAGCTGTTTTTT. Combining the CDR3 with reference TRBV7-2 and TRBJ2-2 gives the whole variable domain GAGVSQSPSNKVTEKGKDVELRCDPISGHTALYWYRQSLGQGLEFLIYFQGNSAPDKSGLPSDRFSAERTGGSVSTLTIQRTQQEDSAVYLCASSLGLAGGTGELFFGEGSRLTVL.

This chain joins TRBV7-8 and TRBJ1-1; the match to TRBD1 covers 8 bases. The CDR3 spans 16 residues. Germline CDR1 reads SGHVS; CDR2 reads FQNEAQ. The ends lost 4 bases at V and 4 bases at J; junction bases unmatched: 11. In DNA form, the CDR3 reads TGTGCCAGCAGCTCAGGACAGGGTCTTTTGGGCACTGAAGCTTTCTTT. Its protein product is CASSSGQGLLGTEAFF.

The CDR3 DNA reads as TGTGCCAGCAGCATGGACAGGTCTAGCACAGATACGCAGTATTTT. Its translation is CASSMDRSSTDTQYF. The chain is built from TRBV11-2 and TRBJ2-3; TRBD1 matches 7 bases. The CDR3 is made up of 15 amino acids. The V gene's germline CDR1 is SGHAT and CDR2 FQNNGV. Trimming took 5 bases from V and 0 from J; bases not matched to a gene: 5.

The chain uses TRBV28 and TRBJ1-1, with TRBD1 as a possible D gene (5 bases). Germline V lookup: CDR1 MDHEN, CDR2 SYDVKM. V was pared by 9 bases and J by 11 bases, with 22 bases between. This CDR3 region has 13 residues. CDR3 nucleotide sequence: TGTGCCAGTAGGGGACTGCTAGCCTCGTGGGCTTTCTTT. This codes for CASRGLLASWAFF.

The CDR3 loop reads CAWSQETQYF. The CDR3 DNA reads as TGTGCCTGGAGTCAGGAGACCCAGTACTTC. This chain links TRBV30 with TRBJ2-5; no clear D. Germline V gene sequence: CDR1 GTSNPN, CDR2 SVGIG (reference sequence). The CDR3 has 10 residues. The V gene lost 2 bases and the J gene lost 5 bases, with 3 bases spanning the gap.

Turning to this clone: The same CDR3 arises from other DNA sequences in this sample as well. The chain links TRBV11-2 to TRBJ2-1, with D possibly matching TRBD2 (6 bases). CDR1 is SGHAT, CDR2 FQNNGV, per germline. This CDR3 has 14 residues. V shed 1 base and J shed 7 bases, with 11 bases lying between them. CDR3 sequence reads: CASSLGLATNEQFF. The CDR3 DNA reads TGTGCCAGCAGCTTAGGTCTAGCGACAAATGAGCAGTTCTTC. Using reference TRBV11-2 and TRBJ2-1 for the parts outside the CDR3, the full variable domain is EAGVAQSPRYKIIEKRQSVAFWCNPISGHATLYWYQQILGQGPKLLIQFQNNGVVDDSQLPKDRFSAERLKGVDSTLKIQPAKLEDSAVYLCASSLGLATNEQFFGPGTRLTVL.

The V call is TRBV2, the J call TRBJ2-3; D gene ambiguous. This CDR3 contains 16 residues. In germline, CDR1 is SNHLY, CDR2 FYNNEI. With 1 base removed from V and 8 bases from J, the gap between germline ends came to 19 bases. The chain's CDR3 is CASSEESGFEDGTQYF. CDR3 sequence (DNA): TGTGCCAGCAGTGAAGAGTCCGGGTTCGAAGATGGTACGCAGTATTTT.

V is TRBV5-4 and J is TRBJ2-3; a weak D match, TRBD2 (5 bases). Looked up from germline, CDR1 is SGHNT and CDR2 is YYREEE (reference sequence). Trimming removed 1 base from V and 0 bases from J, with 9 bases in between. CDR3 length: 15 amino acids. DNA of the CDR3: TGTGCCAGCAGCTTGCCAGCGGATAGCACAGATACGCAGTATTTT. Translating gives CASSLPADSTDTQYF.

V gene TRBV3-1 (or the pseudogene TRBV3-2) combines with J gene TRBJ2-1; 10 bases agree with TRBD2. V shed 1 base, J shed 3 bases, and the junction held 12 bases outside the gene matches. Germline-derived CDR1 and CDR2 are LGHDT and YNNKEL (reference sequence). This CDR3 contains 19 residues. The CDR3 DNA sequence: TGTGCCAGCAGCCAAGTCCAGCGGGAGGGCCCTATTAACTACAATGAGCAGTTCTTC. Translated: CASSQVQREGPINYNEQFF.

This chain connects TRBV4-3 to TRBJ2-2; possibly TRBD2 for D (6 bases). V lost 1 base and J 5 bases, leaving 17 bases between the germline ends. Germline loops: CDR1 LGHNA, CDR2 YSLEER. This CDR3 has 17 residues. CDR3 sequence reads: CASSQVIGGTRTGELFF. The CDR3 DNA reads TGCGCCAGCAGCCAAGTTATTGGCGGGACGAGGACCGGGGAGCTGTTTTTT.

The chain couples TRBV6-5 to TRBJ1-4; 7 bases agree with TRBD1. J gave up 8 bases and V 5 bases, and 8 bases lay outside the gene matches. The CDR3 covers 14 residues. Looked up from germline, CDR1 is MNHEY and CDR2 is SVGAGI. The CDR3 nucleotides are TGTGCCAGCAGTAGACAGGGAGTAGGGGAAAAACTGTTTTTT. It codes for CASSRQGVGEKLFF.

This chain connects TRBV5-1 to TRBJ1-1; no clear D gene. CDR1 is SGHRS, CDR2 YFSETQ, per germline. Trimming stripped 0 bases from V and 4 bases from J, with 13 bases between. This CDR3 comprises 15 residues. CDR3 nucleotides: TGCGCCAGCAGCTTGGAGAGCCGGCGGGGCACTGAAGCTTTCTTT. The encoded protein is CASSLESRRGTEAFF.

The chain employs TRBV4-3 and TRBJ1-6, with 9 bases matching TRBD1. This CDR3 has 15 residues. The V and J ends lost 4 bases and 6 bases, in that order; junction bases with no gene match: 4. Germline V gene data show CDR1 as LGHNA and CDR2 as YSLEER. CDR3 nucleotides: TGCGCCAGCAGCCCCTCGGGACAGGGTAATTCACCCCTCCACTTT. Its translation: CASSPSGQGNSPLHF.

V is TRBV10-3 and J is TRBJ2-5; 8 bases agree with TRBD1. Losses at the gene ends were 6 bases for V and 1 base for J; bases not matched to a gene: 7. The CDR3 length is 15 residues. CDR1 is ENHRY, CDR2 SYGVKD, per germline. CDR3 residues: CAIRGATGGQETQYF. The CDR3 bases are TGTGCCATCAGGGGAGCCACAGGGGGCCAAGAGACCCAGTACTTC.

The J gene is TRBJ1-2, the V gene TRBV7-3; D possibly corresponds to TRBD1 (5 bases). V lost 2 bases and J 4 bases, leaving 14 bases between the germline ends. CDR3 length equals 15 residues. Germline V gene lookup returns CDR1 SGHTA and CDR2 FQGTGA. CDR3 sequence: CASSLRGGDGYGYTF. CDR3 bases: TGTGCCAGCAGCTTACGTGGAGGGGACGGCTATGGCTACACCTTC.

The V call is TRBV29-1, the J call TRBJ1-5, with a weak D call TRBD1 (5 bases). Trimming pared 6 bases from V and 4 bases from J, leaving 13 bases between. There are 13 residues in the CDR3. The germline gives CDR1 SQVTM, CDR2 ANQGSEA. The CDR3 nucleotides read TGCAGCGTCTCCGGGGGTAGGAATCAGCCCCAGCATTTT. This codes for CSVSGGRNQPQHF.

This rearrangement joins TRBV7-2 to TRBJ1-1; 9 nucleotides line up with TRBD1. Looked up from germline, CDR1 is SGHTA and CDR2 is FQGNSA. V lost 5 bases, J lost 4 bases, and 5 bases stayed unmatched. This CDR3 spans 14 amino acids. In DNA form, the CDR3 reads TGTGCCAGCAGCCTTGGGACAGGGAGCACTGAAGCTTTCTTT. Its translation: CASSLGTGSTEAFF.

This chain uses TRBV2 with TRBJ2-2; a weak D match, TRBD1 (6 bases). V was cut by 6 bases and J by 5 bases, with 10 bases left in between. CDR1 and CDR2 from the germline V gene are SNHLY and FYNNEI. This CDR3 region has 13 residues. DNA for the CDR3: TGTGCCAGCAGCCCCAGGGGAACCGGGGAGCTGTTTTTT. This codes for CASSPRGTGELFF.

This rearrangement joins TRBV5-1 to TRBJ2-3; D may be TRBD1 (5 bases). Germline V gene sequence: CDR1 SGHRS, CDR2 YFSETQ. Trimming removed 1 base at V and 2 bases at J, with 11 bases between. This CDR3 is 15 amino acids long. CDR3 nucleotides: TGCGCCAGCAGCTTGATTAGGGGTCCCACAGATACGCAGTATTTT. It yields the protein CASSLIRGPTDTQYF.